One and the same sample provided the 19 T cell receptor beta chains below, sequenced in a study of blood T cells in healthy people across ages. A second PCR of about 6 to 11 cycles used a sample-barcoded 5' primer and a J-beta primer mix. TCRdb re-analysed the 5' RACE reads in MiXCR, keeping a single row per CDR3 protein. The repertoire has about 970,000 distinct CDR3 sequences, just over 50% of them found once; the top ten carry over 20%. Sequencing used blood. These receptors were taken from a woman in her fifties or sixties in good health.

This clonotype was seen more than once but under ten times. The rearrangement links TRBV25-1 to TRBJ2-1; no reliable D call. The CDR3 consists of 13 residues. CDR1 and CDR2 from the germline V gene are MGHDK and SYGVNS. Trimming removed 1 base from V and 9 bases from J, with 10 bases in between. The CDR3 DNA sequence: TGTGCCAGCAGTGAATCGGGCAAGAGTGAGCAGTTCTTC. It codes for CASSESGKSEQFF.

The V and J genes are TRBV30 and TRBJ2-3, with a possible D match to TRBD2 (5 bases). The CDR3 spans 15 residues. Trimming shortened V by 2 bases and J by 2 bases, and 14 bases separated the two germline ends. The germline gives CDR1 GTSNPN, CDR2 SVGIG (reference sequence). The CDR3 sequence: CAWSRSSLNTDTQYF. DNA for the CDR3: TGTGCCTGGAGTAGGTCTAGCCTAAACACAGATACGCAGTATTTT. The complete variable domain, with remaining parts taken from reference TRBV30 and TRBJ2-3, reads SQTIHQWPATLVQPVGSPLSLECTVEGTSNPNLYWYRQAAGRGLQLLFYSVGIGQISSEVPQNLSASRPQDRQFILSSKKLLLSDSGFYLCAWSRSSLNTDTQYFGPGTRLTVL.

This chain joins TRBV6-6 and TRBJ2-2; 7 nucleotides line up with TRBD2. The CDR3 sequence is 15 residues long. J was trimmed by 5 bases and V by 1 base; bases with no gene match: 4. Germline V gene data show CDR1 as MNHNY and CDR2 as SVGAGI (reference sequence). CDR3 in amino acids: CASSYYRGSTGELFF. The DNA of the CDR3 is TGTGCCAGCAGTTACTACCGCGGGAGTACCGGGGAGCTGTTTTTT.

This clonotype was detected a few times. The chain carries TRBV4-2 and TRBJ2-4; 9 bases are a match to TRBD2. Germline CDR1 LGHNA, CDR2 YNFKEQ. This CDR3 contains 14 residues. The junction had 11 bases not matched to a gene; V was cut back by 4 bases and J by 13 bases. The CDR3 sequence is CASSPSGNPISQYF. CDR3 coding DNA: TGTGCCAGCAGCCCTAGCGGGAACCCCATATCGCAGTACTTC.

The chain has TRBV5-1 and TRBJ2-1; 8 nucleotides align to TRBD1. The J segment lost 3 bases and the V segment lost 4 bases, leaving 3 bases of the junction unmatched. The CDR3 is made up of 14 amino acids. Germline V gene lookup returns CDR1 SGHRS and CDR2 YFSETQ. Here the CDR3 reads CASSMGQDYNEQFF. As DNA, the CDR3 is TGCGCCAGCAGCATGGGACAGGACTACAATGAGCAGTTCTTC.

This clonotype was counted only a few times. The chain links TRBV4-1 to TRBJ2-7, with 8 bases aligning to TRBD2. CDR1 and CDR2 from the germline V gene are MGHRA and YSYEKL. Losses at the gene ends were 3 bases for V and 2 bases for J; bases not matched to a gene: 3. CDR3 length: 14 residues. The CDR3 bases are TGCGCCAGCAGCCATCCAGCGGGAGCCTACGAGCAGTACTTC. Its translation is CASSHPAGAYEQYF.

This clonotype was counted between two and nine times. The chain joins TRBV27 to TRBJ2-3, with 7 bases identical to TRBD2. The CDR3 extends over 15 amino acids. Germline trimming cut 8 bases from V and 1 base from J; bases unmatched to any gene: 9. Germline V gene lookup returns CDR1 MNHEY and CDR2 SMNVEV (reference sequence). For the CDR3, the DNA is TGTGCCAGCCGCGCGCTTGGGGGGGGCACAGATACGCAGTATTTT. Protein sequence: CASRALGGGTDTQYF.

This clonotype occurred a few times. The rearrangement uses TRBV7-2 and TRBJ2-5; 7 bases match TRBD2. The CDR3 consists of 14 residues. Germline CDR1 SGHTA, CDR2 FQGNSA. Germline trimming cut 1 base from V and 7 bases from J; bases unmatched to any gene: 6. CDR3: CASSLELSGGTQYF. CDR3 nucleotide sequence: TGTGCCAGCAGCTTAGAGTTGTCGGGAGGGACCCAGTACTTC.

This clonotype was recorded many times. The V and J genes are TRBV5-1 and TRBJ2-7, with a possible D match to TRBD2 (5 bases). The V and J ends lost 0 bases and 2 bases respectively, with 12 bases between them. Germline CDR1 and CDR2: SGHRS and YFSETQ. This CDR3 is 15 amino acids long. DNA for the CDR3: TGCGCCAGCAGCTTGGGGCTAGCAGCTACCTACGAGCAGTACTTC. Translating it yields CASSLGLAATYEQYF.

The rearrangement links TRBV29-1 to TRBJ2-7; a possible D gene is TRBD1 (6 bases). This CDR3 comprises 13 residues. CDR1 is SQVTM and CDR2 is ANQGSEA in the germline V gene. The ends were cut back, 7 bases at V and 7 bases at J, with 20 bases in the middle. CDR3 amino acids: CSGYRAQGNEQYF. The CDR3 coding sequence is TGCAGCGGATACAGGGCCCAAGGCAATGAGCAGTACTTC.

The chain couples TRBV7-6 to TRBJ2-3; 14 bases match TRBD2. J was trimmed by 8 bases and V by 3 bases; bases with no gene match: 1. Germline lookup yields CDR1 SGHVS and CDR2 FNYEAQ. The CDR3 runs 14 residues. The CDR3 bases are TGTGCCAGCAGCTTGGGACTAGCGGGAGTTACGCAGTATTTT. Amino acid sequence: CASSLGLAGVTQYF.

The rearrangement links TRBV3-1 to TRBJ2-7; TRBD2 is a possible D gene (7 bases). Per germline, CDR1 LGHDT and CDR2 YNNKEL (reference sequence). V lost 3 bases, J lost 1 base, and 10 bases lay in between. The CDR3 extends over 14 amino acids. CDR3 protein: CASSHKGGSYEQYF. CDR3 in DNA: TGTGCCAGCAGCCATAAGGGGGGGTCCTACGAGCAGTACTTC.

The rearrangement uses TRBV19 and TRBJ2-6, with 7 positions matching TRBD1. The length of the CDR3 is 15 residues. Per the germline V gene, CDR1 is LNHDA and CDR2 is SQIVND (reference sequence). Unmatched junction bases numbered 1, after V lost 4 bases and J lost 1 base. CDR3 loop: CASSKGASGANVLTF. The CDR3 DNA reads TGTGCCAGTAGTAAGGGGGCTTCTGGGGCCAACGTCCTGACTTTC.

This chain uses TRBV6-2 or TRBV6-3 with TRBJ2-7; tentative D call: TRBD1 (6 bases). Deletions cut 4 bases from V and 0 bases from J, with 10 bases between. From germline, CDR1 is MNHEY and CDR2 SVGEGT. CDR3 length: 14 residues. In DNA form, the CDR3 reads TGTGCCAGCAGTTGGGGGCTGCACTCCTACGAGCAGTACTTC. It encodes CASSWGLHSYEQYF.

This chain uses TRBV20-1 with TRBJ1-2, with 8 bases aligning to TRBD1. J was trimmed by 2 bases and V by 2 bases; bases with no gene match: 4. The CDR3 spans 14 residues. CDR1 and CDR2 from the germline V gene are DFQATT and SNEGSKA (reference sequence). CDR3 sequence: CSARKDRVNYGYTF. DNA of the CDR3: TGCAGTGCTAGAAAGGACAGGGTCAACTATGGCTACACCTTC.

This clonotype has a single count. One end of the junction fails to match germline, which may point to a read error. The rearrangement links TRBV29-1 to TRBJ2-1, with D tentatively TRBD1 (6 bases). The CDR3 length is 13 residues. Germline-derived CDR1 and CDR2 are SQVTM and ANQGSEA. Here the CDR3 reads CSVQGQSYKEQFF. The CDR3 DNA sequence: TGCAGCGTTCAGGGACAATCATACAAAGAGCAGTTCTTC.

The CDR3: CASSRKRQGRVNEKLFF. CDR3 in DNA: TGTGCCAGCAGTCGAAAAAGACAGGGGCGGGTAAATGAAAAACTGTTTTTT. J is TRBJ1-4 and V is TRBV12-3 or TRBV12-4; 8 positions agree with TRBD1. V shed 5 bases, J shed 5 bases, and the junction held 13 bases outside the gene matches. The CDR3 has 17 residues.

The sample holds many counts of this clonotype. V gene TRBV12-3 or TRBV12-4 combines with J gene TRBJ2-7, with a tentative D call TRBD2 (6 bases). V was clipped by 5 bases and J by 2 bases, with 13 bases between them. The CDR3 is made up of 14 amino acids. The DNA of the CDR3 is TGTGCCAGCAGTGCAATAGCGGAGGCCTACGAGCAGTACTTC. It specifies CASSAIAEAYEQYF.

This clonotype was observed a single time. The rearrangement joins TRBV4-2 to TRBJ1-2, with D possibly being TRBD1 (5 bases). There are 15 residues in the CDR3. V lost 5 bases to trimming and J lost 4 bases, with 17 bases between them. The germline gives CDR1 LGHNA, CDR2 YNFKEQ. Here the CDR3 DNA reads TGTGCCAGCAGCTCCAACGCGGGGGAAGTCTATGGCTACACCTTC. The encoded protein is CASSSNAGEVYGYTF.